The rows below give T cell receptor beta chains drawn from one sample of a study of shared clonotypes between healthy human individuals. Generated by immunoSEQ multiplex PCR, the TCRdb table keeps only in-frame clones and is missing some. The sample includes about 1,500,000 clones, roughly 97% seen only once; the top ten take approximately 1.1%. The sample comprised naive CD4+ T cells sorted from blood. These TCRs come from a man aged 30 to 45 in good health. Each CDR3 is given without its conserved first and last residue.

J gene | V gene | CDR3 protein
TRBJ2-7 | TRBV10-3 | AISPAGGVGEQY
TRBJ1-2 | TRBV2 | ASVTSQANYGYT
TRBJ2-7 | TRBV9 | ASSPWGQGGYYEQY
TRBJ1-1 | TRBV5-6 | ASSLFRQGSMNTEAF
TRBJ2-7 | TRBV6-5 | ASSTGLAGAYEQY
TRBJ2-6 | TRBV5-1 | ASQGTDSGANVLT
TRBJ2-1 | TRBV11-2 | ASSLDWSSYNEQF
TRBJ2-1 | TRBV27 | ASSSTGTVYNEQF
TRBJ1-1 | TRBV2 | ASSWTEVGTEAF
TRBJ2-7 | TRBV18 | ASSLGLAGAGEQY
TRBJ1-1 | TRBV5-1 | ASSLTGGNTEAF
TRBJ2-7 | TRBV12-2 | ASRLLGVSYEQY
TRBJ2-1 | TRBV5-4 | ASSLTAGEGGEQF
TRBJ2-5 | TRBV6-6 | ASSYSSDQETQY
TRBJ2-7 | TRBV7-8 | ASSPGGAYEQY
TRBJ1-5 | TRBV2 | ASWGDRGLGQPQH
TRBJ2-7 | TRBV28 | ASSFHLGQLSYEQY
TRBJ2-5 | TRBV5-1 | ASSVTRTSQETQY
TRBJ2-2 | TRBV5-6 | ASSYPNTGELF
TRBJ1-5 | TRBV5-5 | ASSLEGLPNQPQH
TRBJ2-3 | TRBV7-6 | ASAASSGRGSDTQY
TRBJ1-4 | TRBV7-9 | ASSFSGVNEKLF
TRBJ2-5 | TRBV11-2 | ASSLLLSGGETQY
TRBJ1-4 | TRBV19 | ASSRTGRPSTNEKLF
TRBJ1-2 | TRBV27 | ASAKGGGALDGYT
TRBJ2-3 | TRBV6-5 | ASSYVGTSTDTQY
TRBJ2-3 | TRBV29-1 | SVGLGGKKDTQY
TRBJ2-2 | TRBV10-1 | ASSEDGANTGELF
TRBJ1-2 | TRBV28 | ASSALNYGYT
TRBJ2-2 | TRBV13 | ASSLDSARYGTGELF
TRBJ2-7 | TRBV28 | ASRAGVYEQY
TRBJ2-2 | TRBV5-4 | ASSFLGRPSTGELF